Below are 17 T cell receptor beta chains sequenced from a single sample in a study of blood T cell repertoires in COVID-19. Here immunoSEQ multiplex PCR was the method, and the copy in TCRdb shows in-frame clones only, minus some. The table lists a few hundred thousand clones, roughly 88% of them singletons. Sample: peripheral blood. The origin of the receptors is a woman aged 25 to 39 with COVID-19, enrolled during active disease.

This clone was counted only a few times. The chain recombines TRBV6-5 with TRBJ1-5; D is unclear. CDR3 size: 14 residues. Germline loops: CDR1 MNHEY, CDR2 SVGAGI. The ends were cut back, 5 bases at V and 0 bases at J, with 8 bases in the middle. The CDR3 sequence: CASSRGYSNQPQHF. The CDR3 DNA sequence: TGTGCCAGCAGTCGCGGATATAGCAATCAGCCCCAGCATTTT.

This clone has just a few counts. V and J are TRBV5-6 and TRBJ1-1, with TRBD1 matching over 7 bases. Germline V gene data show CDR1 as SGHDT and CDR2 as YYEEEE. CDR3 length: 15 residues. The junction had 5 bases not matched to a gene; V was cut back by 2 bases and J by 1 base. The CDR3 loop reads CASSLPGTANTEAFF. Written as DNA, the CDR3 is TGTGCCAGCAGCTTACCCGGGACAGCGAACACTGAAGCTTTCTTT.

The rearrangement uses TRBV4-2 and TRBJ1-1; D possibly corresponds to TRBD1 (5 bases). Germline V gene sequence: CDR1 LGHNA, CDR2 YNFKEQ. The CDR3 consists of 17 residues. Trimming shortened V by 1 base and J by 0 bases, and 15 bases separated the two germline ends. The CDR3 DNA sequence: TGTGCCAGCAGCCAAGTATCAGGGCTCCGAATGAACACTGAAGCTTTCTTT. Amino acids: CASSQVSGLRMNTEAFF.

The V gene is TRBV4-3, the J gene TRBJ1-4; the D is unclear. Germline V gene sequence: CDR1 LGHNA, CDR2 YSLEER. This CDR3 spans 15 amino acids. V lost 4 bases, J lost 4 bases, and 13 bases lay in between. In DNA form, the CDR3 reads TGCGCCAGCAGCCCCCAGCGCGGCCTTAATGAAAAACTGTTTTTT. It encodes CASSPQRGLNEKLFF.

This clone was observed once. The V call is TRBV7-9, the J call TRBJ2-7; 13 bases fit TRBD2. Germline CDR1 reads SEHNR; CDR2 reads FQNEAQ (reference sequence). Losses at the gene ends were 4 bases for V and 7 bases for J; bases not matched to a gene: 4. The CDR3 contains 14 residues. The CDR3 DNA sequence: TGTGCCAGCAGCTCCGGGACTAGCGGGATTGAGCAGTACGTC. As protein: CASSSGTSGIEQYV.

The chain is built from TRBV4-3 and TRBJ1-1, with 8 positions matching TRBD1. V dropped 0 bases and J dropped 4; count of bases not matched to a gene: 22. CDR1 is LGHNA, CDR2 YSLEER, per germline. CDR3 length equals 21 residues. The DNA for the CDR3 is TGCGCCAGCAGCCAAGACGATCCACTTCCGGGACAGGAGTTCTTGGGCACTGAAGCTTTCTTT. Its protein is CASSQDDPLPGQEFLGTEAFF.

This clone appeared once. The chain joins TRBV11-2 to TRBJ1-2; a possible D gene is TRBD1 (5 bases). CDR3 length: 16 amino acids. In germline, CDR1 is SGHAT, CDR2 FQNNGV. V gave up 5 bases and J gave up 6 bases, with 22 bases separating them. The CDR3 bases are TGTGCCAGCAGCCCGCGGGACGGGGGGGGACGAAATGGCTACACCTTC. It codes for CASSPRDGGGRNGYTF. Looking up the rest from reference TRBV11-2 and TRBJ1-2 gives the full variable domain: EAGVAQSPRYKIIEKRQSVAFWCNPISGHATLYWYQQILGQGPKLLIQFQNNGVVDDSQLPKDRFSAERLKGVDSTLKIQPAKLEDSAVYLCASSPRDGGGRNGYTFGSGTRLTVV.

The chain combines TRBV2 with TRBJ2-3; D is possibly TRBD2 (7 bases). This CDR3 has 14 amino acids. The germline gives CDR1 SNHLY, CDR2 FYNNEI. With 10 bases removed from V and 0 bases from J, the gap between germline ends came to 14 bases. The CDR3 DNA sequence: TGTGCCACGGAGGGGGGGTCTAGCACAGATACGCAGTATTTT. Translating it yields CATEGGSSTDTQYF. Combining the CDR3 with reference TRBV2 and TRBJ2-3 gives the whole variable domain EPEVTQTPSHQVTQMGQEVILRCVPISNHLYFYWYRQILGQKVEFLVSFYNNEISEKSEIFDDQFSVERPDGSNFTLKIRSTKLEDSAMYFCATEGGSSTDTQYFGPGTRLTVL.

The J gene is TRBJ1-5, the V gene TRBV30, with D perhaps TRBD1 (6 bases). Germline CDR1 and CDR2: GTSNPN and SVGIG (reference sequence). The CDR3 contains 12 residues. V was trimmed by 7 bases and J by 3 bases, leaving 10 bases between them. As DNA, the CDR3 is TGTGCCTCAGGACAGACCAATCAGCCCCAGCATTTT. As protein: CASGQTNQPQHF.

The chain links TRBV18 to TRBJ1-2; 11 bases match TRBD1. Unmatched junction bases numbered 0, after V lost 1 base and J lost 2 bases. The CDR3 has 15 amino acids. Germline V gives CDR1 KGHSH, CDR2 LQKENI. CDR3 sequence reads: CASSPRTGGNYGYTF. CDR3 coding DNA: TGTGCCAGCTCACCACGGACAGGGGGCAACTATGGCTACACCTTC.

The table lists this clone with a count of one. The chain employs TRBV12-3 or TRBV12-4 and TRBJ2-1; perhaps TRBD1 as D (5 bases). Trimming shortened V by 3 bases and J by 5 bases, and 8 bases separated the two germline ends. The CDR3 covers 13 residues. The CDR3: CASSLGLNNEQFF. The DNA of the CDR3 is TGTGCCAGCAGTTTGGGGCTGAACAATGAGCAGTTCTTC.

The chain's CDR3 is CASSYYRNTEQFF. The CDR3 nucleotides read TGTGCCAGCAGCTATTACAGAAACACTGAGCAGTTCTTC. The chain links TRBV6-5 to TRBJ2-1; D is unclear. This CDR3 is 13 amino acids long. The germline V gene encodes CDR1 MNHEY and CDR2 SVGAGI. Trimming removed 6 bases at V and 9 bases at J, with 15 bases between.

The J gene is TRBJ2-1, the V gene TRBV2; maybe TRBD2 (5 bases). This CDR3 has 15 amino acids. Trimming took off 6 bases at V and 0 bases at J, with 12 bases between the two ends. Germline-derived CDR1 and CDR2 are SNHLY and FYNNEI. The CDR3 nucleotides are TGTGCCAGCAGCCAAGGGAGTCGCTCCTACAATGAGCAGTTCTTC. Its translation: CASSQGSRSYNEQFF.

This chain links TRBV10-3 with TRBJ1-6; D might be TRBD1 (5 bases). CDR3 length: 14 residues. V dropped 0 bases and J dropped 6 bases, with 6 bases sitting between them. Germline CDR1 reads ENHRY; CDR2 reads SYGVKD. The CDR3 sequence: CAISESQVNSPLHF. CDR3 bases: TGTGCCATCAGTGAGTCACAGGTTAATTCACCCCTCCACTTT.

The genes are TRBV11-2 and TRBJ2-5; 7 nucleotides agree with TRBD1. Germline trimming cut 5 bases from V and 5 bases from J; bases unmatched to any gene: 14. The CDR3 loop spans 16 amino acids. Per the germline V gene, CDR1 is SGHAT and CDR2 is FQNNGV. CDR3 protein: CASSPGQVGIGETQYF. The CDR3 coding sequence is TGTGCCAGCAGCCCCGGACAGGTGGGCATCGGGGAGACCCAGTACTTC.

The chain recombines TRBV6-6 with TRBJ2-5, with 7 bases matching TRBD1. The J segment lost 2 bases and the V segment lost 6 bases, leaving 6 bases of the junction unmatched. This CDR3 has 14 amino acids. Germline loops: CDR1 MNHNY, CDR2 SVGAGI (reference sequence). The CDR3 DNA reads as TGTGCCAGCAGCTTATACAGGGGACAAGAGACCCAGTACTTC. This gives the protein CASSLYRGQETQYF.

This rearrangement joins TRBV5-1 to TRBJ2-2; perhaps TRBD2 as D (7 bases). The CDR3 consists of 16 residues. Germline CDR1 reads SGHRS; CDR2 reads YFSETQ. Between the trimmed V and J ends, which lost 6 bases and 6 bases, there was a span of 21 bases. CDR3 nucleotide sequence: TGCGCCAGCACCCTCCGGGGGGCGACATCGGCCGGGGAGCTGTTTTTT. It specifies CASTLRGATSAGELFF.